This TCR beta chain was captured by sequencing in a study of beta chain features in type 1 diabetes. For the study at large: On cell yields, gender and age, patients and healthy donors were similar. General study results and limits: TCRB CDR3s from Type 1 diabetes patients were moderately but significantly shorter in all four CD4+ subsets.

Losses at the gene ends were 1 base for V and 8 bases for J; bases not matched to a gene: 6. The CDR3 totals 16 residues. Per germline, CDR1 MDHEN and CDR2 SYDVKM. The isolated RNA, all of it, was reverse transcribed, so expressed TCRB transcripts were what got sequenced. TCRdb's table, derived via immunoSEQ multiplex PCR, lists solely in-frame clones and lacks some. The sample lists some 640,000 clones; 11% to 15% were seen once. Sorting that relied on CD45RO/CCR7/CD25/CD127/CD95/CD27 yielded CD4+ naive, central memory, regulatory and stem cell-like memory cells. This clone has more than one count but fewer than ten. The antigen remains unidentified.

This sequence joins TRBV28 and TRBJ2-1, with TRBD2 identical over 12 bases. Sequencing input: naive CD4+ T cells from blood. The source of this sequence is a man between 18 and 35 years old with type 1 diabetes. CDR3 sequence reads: CASSLSGTSGSHEQFF. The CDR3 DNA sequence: TGTGCCAGCAGTTTATCCGGGACTAGCGGGTCCCATGAGCAGTTCTTC.